What follows is one T cell receptor beta chain and its context. The sample comes from a study of blood T cell repertoires in COVID-19. Germline CDR1 is GTSNPN and CDR2 is SVGIG (reference sequence). With 3 bases clipped from V and 5 bases from J, the junction kept 12 bases outside the gene matches. This CDR3 contains 16 residues. Sequencing used immunoSEQ multiplex PCR; TCRdb keeps in-frame clones, though not all of them. The repertoire holds about 250,000 clones, with approximately 85% as singletons. The rearrangement links TRBV30 to TRBJ2-5; TRBD2 agrees at 10 bases. The sequence derives from a woman aged 30 to 39 who had recovered from COVID-19. The sequencing input was PBMCs or T cells enriched from blood (not recorded which). The CDR3 coding sequence is TGTGCCTGGAGGAGCACCGCTAGCGGGAGTATTGAGACCCAGTACTTC. This sequence encodes CAWRSTASGSIETQYF.